These 25 T cell receptor beta chains share one sample of origin, sequenced in a study of human T cells and chemical hapten exposure. TCRdb re-derived calls from the RACE reads in MiXCR, one entry per CDR3 protein. The sample carries approximately 400,000 distinct CDR3 sequences, 5.1% recorded once. Time point noted: pre-sensitization, week 0. Sample treatment: therapeutic diphenylcyclopropenone sensitization with weekly scalp DPC. The sample was whole blood, taken in connection with sensitization to the hapten diphenylcyclopropenone (DPC). These TCRs come from a woman between 50 and 59 years old with alopecia areata. Some clones in this sample may be carry-over from other donors' samples.

In this sample, this clonotype turned up a few times. The chain links TRBV5-1 to TRBJ2-7; no clear D. This CDR3 is 14 amino acids long. Germline lookup yields CDR1 SGHRS and CDR2 YFSETQ. V was trimmed by 0 bases and J by 0 bases, leaving 7 bases between them. CDR3 residues: CASSLEGFSYEQYF. CDR3 bases: TGCGCCAGCAGCTTGGAAGGCTTCTCCTACGAGCAGTACTTC.

This clonotype has a count of ten or more. The chain combines TRBV30 with TRBJ2-3; 7 nucleotides line up with TRBD1. Germline V lookup: CDR1 GTSNPN, CDR2 SVGIG (reference sequence). This CDR3 is built from 14 residues. V was clipped by 8 bases and J by 5 bases; unmatched bases: 13. CDR3 sequence (DNA): TGTGCCCGATCGTCTGGACAGGCGGGAGATACGCAGTATTTT. Encoded protein: CARSSGQAGDTQYF.

This clonotype was seen a few times. This chain links TRBV3-1 with TRBJ2-2, with D possibly matching TRBD2 (5 bases). V shed 0 bases and J shed 1 base, with 12 bases lying between them. The germline CDR1 and CDR2 sequences are LGHDT and YNNKEL (reference sequence). The CDR3 is 17 amino acids. The DNA of the CDR3 is TGTGCCAGCAGCCAAGATCGGGTTCGGGGGAACACCGGGGAGCTGTTTTTT. Protein: CASSQDRVRGNTGELFF.

The chain joins TRBV6-1 to TRBJ1-2; D is possibly TRBD1 (5 bases). The CDR3 totals 16 residues. V lost 1 base and J lost 1, with 13 bases in between. Germline V gives CDR1 MNHNS, CDR2 SASEGT. CDR3 coding DNA: TGTGCCAGCAGTGAAGTTCCGACAGCCTTTAACTATGGCTACACCTTC. This sequence encodes CASSEVPTAFNYGYTF.

V is TRBV19 and J is TRBJ2-7; 9 bases align to TRBD2. Germline V gene data show CDR1 as LNHDA and CDR2 as SQIVND (reference sequence). V shed 3 bases, J shed 5 bases, and the junction held 5 bases outside the gene matches. The CDR3 loop spans 14 amino acids. The CDR3 nucleotides read TGTGCCAGTAGTATTGGTAGCGGGAGAAACGAGCAGTACTTC. Translated: CASSIGSGRNEQYF.

This clonotype was counted at least ten times. This chain links TRBV29-1 with TRBJ2-3; 7 positions agree with TRBD2. The CDR3 contains 14 residues. CDR1 and CDR2 from the germline V gene are SQVTM and ANQGSEA. V shed 8 bases and J 4 bases; nucleotides not matched to a gene: 12. The CDR3 loop is CSTTEPGRADTQYF. The CDR3 nucleotides read TGCAGCACCACGGAACCGGGGAGGGCAGATACGCAGTATTTT.

The chain recombines TRBV28 with TRBJ1-1; D perhaps matches TRBD1 (5 bases). Trimming took 8 bases from V and 3 from J, leaving 16 bases between them. The CDR3 loop spans 14 amino acids. From germline, CDR1 is MDHEN and CDR2 SYDVKM. The CDR3 region is CASVSPGSDTEAFF. In DNA form, the CDR3 reads TGTGCCAGCGTCTCTCCAGGGAGTGACACTGAAGCTTTCTTT.

The table lists this clonotype with many counts. The rearrangement uses TRBV7-9 and TRBJ2-7; 11 nucleotides agree with TRBD2. V was pared by 5 bases and J by 1 base, with 7 bases of the junction left unmatched. The CDR3 length is 16 residues. Germline-derived CDR1 and CDR2 are SEHNR and FQNEAQ (reference sequence). The CDR3 sequence is CASSDTTSGVSYEQYF. DNA of the CDR3: TGTGCCAGCAGCGATACGACTAGCGGGGTTTCCTACGAGCAGTACTTC.

This clonotype was found many times. Here the CDR3 DNA reads TGTGCCAGCAGCCCTCGACCGCCTCGAGATACGCAGTATTTT. It codes for CASSPRPPRDTQYF. The gene calls are TRBV3-1 and TRBJ2-3, with unresolved D. Trimming took 4 bases from V and 5 from J, leaving 13 bases between them. Looked up from germline, CDR1 is LGHDT and CDR2 is YNNKEL (reference sequence). The CDR3 loop spans 14 amino acids.

This clonotype was counted at least ten times. The chain links TRBV12-3 or TRBV12-4 to TRBJ2-1, with 8 positions matching TRBD2. The junction had 10 bases not matched to a gene; V was cut back by 3 bases and J by 6 bases. CDR3 length: 16 amino acids. The CDR3 spells CASSFSGTSGSNEQFF. As DNA, the CDR3 is TGTGCCAGCAGTTTTAGTGGCACTAGCGGTAGCAATGAGCAGTTCTTC.

This clonotype was recorded at least ten times. The J gene is TRBJ1-4, the V gene TRBV28; a possible D gene is TRBD1 (5 bases). Trimming took off 5 bases at V and 7 bases at J, with 17 bases between the two ends. CDR1 MDHEN and CDR2 SYDVKM come from the germline V gene. This CDR3 is 15 amino acids long. The CDR3 DNA is TGTGCCAGCAGTGCATTCAGGGATGGGGGTGAAAAACTGTTTTTT. Its protein product is CASSAFRDGGEKLFF.

This clonotype was seen repeatedly, ten times or more. The chain couples TRBV29-1 to TRBJ2-1; unclear D gene. The germline V and J ends were trimmed by 2 bases and 4 bases, with 6 bases remaining between them. The CDR3 has 12 amino acids. Germline V gene sequence: CDR1 SQVTM, CDR2 ANQGSEA. CDR3 in amino acids: CSVEFTYNEQFF. The CDR3 DNA follows: TGCAGCGTTGAATTTACATACAATGAGCAGTTCTTC.

This clonotype has at least ten counts. This chain links TRBV13 with TRBJ1-6; D gene ambiguous. The CDR3 spans 12 residues. V gave up 0 bases and J gave up 14 bases, with 8 bases separating them. The germline CDR1 and CDR2 sequences are PRHDT and FYEKMQ (reference sequence). Here the CDR3 DNA reads TGTGCCAGCAGCTTAGGGTCCGAAGCCCTCCACTTT. Protein sequence: CASSLGSEALHF.

The genes are TRBV5-4 and TRBJ1-3; D not certain. Germline V gives CDR1 SGHNT, CDR2 YYREEE (reference sequence). The CDR3 is made up of 12 amino acids. The V and J ends lost 4 bases and 3 bases respectively, with 5 bases between them. The CDR3 sequence is CASSGDGNTIYF. The CDR3 DNA reads as TGTGCCAGCAGCGGGGATGGAAACACCATATATTTT.

The J gene is TRBJ2-5, the V gene TRBV11-2; a possible D gene is TRBD2 (6 bases). V was trimmed by 6 bases and J by 1 base, leaving 15 bases between them. CDR3 length: 15 residues. In germline, CDR1 is SGHAT, CDR2 FQNNGV. CDR3 nucleotides: TGTGCCAGCAGTTCTACCCGGGACTCCCAAGAGACCCAGTACTTC. Amino acids: CASSSTRDSQETQYF.

This clonotype has at least ten counts. The J gene is TRBJ2-7, the V gene TRBV27; TRBD2 is a possible D gene (5 bases). Germline CDR1 reads MNHEY; CDR2 reads SMNVEV (reference sequence). The V gene lost 7 bases and the J gene lost 1 base, with 14 bases spanning the gap. This CDR3 spans 14 amino acids. The CDR3 loop reads CASTMSGGSYEQYF. CDR3 bases: TGTGCCAGCACGATGTCAGGCGGGTCCTACGAGCAGTACTTC.

This clonotype was observed many times. This chain uses TRBV21-1 with TRBJ2-6; the table calls TRBD2, which could not be checked here. TRBV21-1 is marked as a pseudogene. There are 14 residues in the CDR3. In nucleotides, the CDR3 is TGTGCCAGCAAGACGGGAGGAGGGGCCAACGTCCTGACTTTC. This translates into CASKTGGGANVLTF.

This clonotype was recorded a few times. The V gene is TRBV13, the J gene TRBJ1-1, with D tentatively TRBD1 (5 bases). Trimming left V 3 bases short and J 6 bases short, with 11 bases between. The CDR3 totals 13 residues. Per the germline V gene, CDR1 is PRHDT and CDR2 is FYEKMQ (reference sequence). CDR3 bases: TGTGCCAGCAGCTTGGGTCGGGGCGCTGAAGCTTTCTTT. Translation gives CASSLGRGAEAFF.

The chain joins TRBV20-1 to TRBJ2-7; TRBD2 matches at 9 bases. CDR3 size: 14 residues. The junction had 11 bases not matched to a gene; V was cut back by 5 bases and J by 6 bases. CDR1 is DFQATT, CDR2 SNEGSKA, per germline (reference sequence). The CDR3 region has the DNA TGCAGTGCTGATAGCGGGAGAGGATTGGGCGAGCAGTACTTC. Encoded protein: CSADSGRGLGEQYF.

Concerning this clonotype: A much bigger clone sits one base away, suggesting this may be a read error. The final CDR3 position lacks the conserved phenylalanine or tryptophan, pointing to a likely read error. The rearrangement joins TRBV7-9 to TRBJ2-3; 9 bases fit TRBD1. Germline assignment: CDR1 SEHNR and CDR2 FQNEAQ (reference sequence). The length of the CDR3 is 15 residues. After removal of 5 bases from V and 2 bases from J, the junction contained 5 bases not matched to a gene. The CDR3 DNA reads as TGTGCCAGCAGCCCCAGGACAGGGGACACAGATACGCAGTATCTT. This encodes CASSPRTGDTDTQYL.

The chain uses TRBV7-9 and TRBJ1-6; D gene ambiguous. The CDR3 extends over 14 amino acids. The V gene lost 2 bases and the J gene lost 7 bases, with 9 bases spanning the gap. Germline loops: CDR1 SEHNR, CDR2 FQNEAQ (reference sequence). CDR3 amino acids: CASSLRGENSPLHF. The CDR3 DNA is TGTGCCAGCAGCTTACGCGGTGAAAATTCACCCCTCCACTTT. Full variable domain (rest looked up from reference TRBV7-9 and TRBJ1-6): DTGVSQNPRHKITKRGQNVTFRCDPISEHNRLYWYRQTLGQGPEFLTYFQNEAQLEKSRLLSDRFSAERPKGSFSTLEIQRTEQGDSAMYLCASSLRGENSPLHFGNGTRLTVT.

This clonotype was recorded at least ten times. The chain carries TRBV6-5 and TRBJ2-5, with D possibly matching TRBD2 (6 bases). The germline V gene encodes CDR1 MNHEY and CDR2 SVGAGI. The CDR3 covers 15 residues. V shed 4 bases and J shed 2 bases, with 14 bases lying between them. CDR3 protein: CASSWGVEEQETQYF. The CDR3 nucleotides are TGTGCCAGCAGTTGGGGGGTAGAGGAACAAGAGACCCAGTACTTC.

This clonotype was picked up a small number of times. This chain connects TRBV30 to TRBJ2-6; 10 bases match TRBD1. The germline CDR1 and CDR2 sequences are GTSNPN and SVGIG (reference sequence). J gave up 1 base and V 1 base, and 7 bases lay outside the gene matches. CDR3 length equals 18 residues. Written as DNA, the CDR3 is TGTGCCTGGAGTGGAGGGACAGGGGCCGTATCTGGGGCCAACGTCCTGACTTTC. Encoded protein: CAWSGGTGAVSGANVLTF.

There are many counts of this clonotype. This chain connects TRBV30 to TRBJ2-2; 10 positions match TRBD2. This CDR3 region has 14 residues. With 8 bases clipped from V and 3 bases from J, the junction kept 6 bases outside the gene matches. Germline CDR1 and CDR2: GTSNPN and SVGIG (reference sequence). CDR3 in amino acids: CASSGRHDTGELFF. CDR3 DNA: TGTGCCAGTAGCGGGAGGCACGACACCGGGGAGCTGTTTTTT.

At least ten counts were recorded for this clonotype. The chain carries TRBV12-3 or TRBV12-4 and TRBJ2-1; 13 bases are a match to TRBD2. With 5 bases clipped from V and 7 bases from J, the junction kept 8 bases outside the gene matches. The CDR3 spans 16 residues. The CDR3 region has the DNA TGTGCCAGCAGTAACCGGACTAGCGGGAGCTGGAATGAGCAGTTCTTC. Its protein product is CASSNRTSGSWNEQFF.